The clone carrying this T cell receptor (beta chain) has ten or more counts. This entry belongs to a study of early T cells in non-severe SARS-CoV-2 infection. TCRdb independently ran MiXCR on the 5' RACE reads; one entry per CDR3 protein. The table shows 90,000 to 130,000 distinct CDR3 sequences, with around an eighth occurring only once. The source is an adult who was a healthcare worker with PCR-confirmed SARS-CoV-2 infection or an uninfected control (not recorded which). The sequencing sample was made of whole blood.

CDR3 amino acids: CASSVAQVTNTIYF. The CDR3 DNA is TGTGCCAGCAGCGTAGCTCAGGTTACGAACACCATATATTTT. The chain links TRBV9 to TRBJ1-3; the D is unclear. Germline V gene lookup returns CDR1 SGDLS and CDR2 YYNGEE. The V end lost 0 bases, the J end lost 7 bases, and 11 bases lay between the germline ends. This CDR3 is 14 amino acids long. The variable domain in full, with the rest retrieved from reference TRBV9 and TRBJ1-3, is DSGVTQTPKHLITATGQRVTLRCSPRSGDLSVYWYQQSLDQGLQFLIQYYNGEERAKGNILERFSAQQFPDLHSELNLSSLELGDSALYFCASSVAQVTNTIYFGEGSWLTVV.